Listed below are T cell receptor beta chains from one sample, sequenced in a study of cytomegalovirus exposure and HLA in healthy donors. This table comes from immunoSEQ multiplex PCR, and its TCRdb copy is limited to in-frame clones, with some not included. The table includes about 150,000 clones, about 85% detected once. Sequencing was performed on PBMCs. All receptors derive from a boy aged 2 to 10 in good health and CMV-seronegative. CDR3s include the opening cysteine and the closing phenylalanine or tryptophan. D genes are given only for firm matches. Clone size is not always given. Where it is, it says once, few, many or a class for expanded clones.

clone_size d_call j_call v_call cdr3_aa cdr3_nt
NA TRBD2 TRBJ2-1 TRBV10-3 CAIRRLAGDRGDEQFF TGTGCCATCAGAAGACTAGCGGGAGACCGTGGTGATGAGCAGTTCTTC
once NA TRBJ1-1 TRBV29-1 CSVGGDGGMNTEAFF TGCAGCGTTGGGGGGGATGGGGGGATGAACACTGAAGCTTTCTTT
few NA TRBJ2-1 TRBV5-1 CASSSLSDNEQFF TGCGCCAGCAGCTCACTTTCGGACAATGAGCAGTTCTTC
once NA TRBJ2-7 TRBV5-1 CASSLQGSYEQYF TGCGCCAGCAGCCTACAGGGTTCCTACGAGCAGTACTTC
NA TRBD1 TRBJ1-6 TRBV5-1 CASSLAGQARSALHF TGCGCCAGCAGCTTGGCGGGACAGGCCCGTTCGGCCCTCCACTTT
NA NA TRBJ1-2 TRBV5-1 CASSLGSKSDYGYTF TGCGCCAGCAGCTTGGGGAGCAAGAGCGACTATGGCTACACCTTC
NA NA TRBJ1-4 TRBV5-6 CASSKAGTLRGNEKLFF TGTGCCAGCAGCAAGGCAGGAACGCTCCGCGGGAATGAAAAACTGTTTTTT
NA TRBD2 TRBJ2-3 TRBV30 CAWRGTSGGGDTQYF TGTGCCTGGAGAGGGACTAGCGGGGGAGGGGATACGCAGTATTTT
NA TRBD1 TRBJ1-4 TRBV25-1 CASSRGQGAGEKLFF TGTGCCAGCAGTAGGGGACAGGGGGCAGGAGAAAAACTGTTTTTT
NA TRBD2 TRBJ2-1 TRBV7-8 CASSGFAGDGGNEQFF TGTGCCAGCAGCGGTTTTGCGGGAGACGGCGGCAATGAGCAGTTCTTC
once NA TRBJ1-1 TRBV6-1 CASSVQQGNTEAFF TGTGCCAGCAGTGTTCAACAGGGGAACACTGAAGCTTTCTTT
NA NA TRBJ1-4 TRBV5-1 CASSPVGGGFPTNEKLFF TGCGCCAGCAGCCCTGTAGGGGGGGGCTTTCCAACTAATGAAAAACTGTTTTTT
NA NA TRBJ1-5 TRBV2 CASSDTTALGNQPQHF TGTGCCAGCAGTGATACGACAGCTTTAGGCAATCAGCCCCAGCATTTT
NA NA TRBJ1-4 TRBV28 CASSLGPWGVEKLFF TGTGCCAGCAGTTTGGGTCCGTGGGGGGTAGAAAAACTGTTTTTT
once TRBD1 TRBJ2-7 TRBV27 CASSSRTGGPLSYEQYF TGTGCCAGCAGTTCCCGGACAGGGGGCCCTCTCTCCTACGAGCAGTACTTC
few NA TRBJ2-1 TRBV18 CASSPVAGNEQFF TGTGCCAGCTCACCCGTAGCTGGGAATGAGCAGTTCTTC
once TRBD2 TRBJ2-1 TRBV5-1 CASSPPPGLAGQAYNEQFF TGCGCCAGCAGCCCACCCCCGGGACTAGCGGGGCAGGCCTACAATGAGCAGTTCTTC
NA NA TRBJ1-4 TRBV5-4 CASSFEGATNEKLFF TGTGCCAGCAGCTTCGAGGGGGCAACTAATGAAAAACTGTTTTTT
few NA TRBJ1-1 TRBV18 CASSQGQEAFF TGTGCCAGCTCACAAGGACAGGAAGCTTTCTTT
NA NA TRBJ2-6 TRBV19 CASNSFAGANVLTF TGTGCCAGTAATAGTTTCGCCGGGGCCAACGTCCTGACTTTC
NA TRBD1 TRBJ2-1 TRBV19 CASSKGQNNNEQFF TGTGCCAGTAGTAAGGGACAGAACAACAATGAGCAGTTCTTC
NA NA TRBJ2-3 TRBV27 CASSYLAKPDTQYF TGTGCCAGCAGTTACCTAGCTAAGCCAGATACGCAGTATTTT
NA NA TRBJ2-7 TRBV5-5 CASSFIWRGPYEQYF TGTGCCAGCAGCTTTATTTGGAGGGGGCCCTACGAGCAGTACTTC
NA NA TRBJ2-7 TRBV27 CASSLRLKRAGSYEQYF TGTGCCAGCAGTTTGCGGCTGAAGCGGGCGGGCTCCTACGAGCAGTACTTC
NA NA TRBJ2-3 TRBV21-1 CASSKAKVDGGSTPPDTQYF TGTGCCAGCAGCAAAGCGAAGGTGGACGGCGGGAGTACTCCCCCAGATACGCAGTATTTT
NA NA TRBJ1-4 TRBV6-1 CASSVGATNEKLFF TGTGCCAGCAGTGTAGGAGCAACTAATGAAAAACTGTTTTTT
NA NA TRBJ1-4 TRBV6-5 CASSARQANEKLFF TGTGCCAGCAGTGCCCGACAGGCTAATGAAAAACTGTTTTTT
once NA TRBJ1-4 TRBV6-5 CASGNNEKLFF TGTGCCAGCGGCAACAATGAAAAACTGTTTTTT
NA NA TRBJ1-5 TRBV7-9 CASSRGGSGQPQHF TGTGCCAGCAGCCGAGGCGGGTCCGGCCAGCCCCAGCATTTT
NA TRBD1 TRBJ1-5 TRBV30 CAWSVMGQGNQPQHF TGTGCCTGGAGTGTCATGGGACAGGGAAATCAGCCCCAGCATTTT
NA NA TRBJ1-6 TRBV29-1 CSVDARGWVSPLHF TGCAGCGTTGACGCTCGGGGTTGGGTTTCACCCCTCCACTTT
NA TRBD2 TRBJ2-1 TRBV7-8 CASSLVIAGGMNEQFF TGTGCCAGCAGCTTAGTGATAGCGGGAGGAATGAATGAGCAGTTCTTC
few TRBD1 TRBJ1-2 TRBV9 CASSVGINRGGYGYTF TGTGCCAGCAGCGTAGGGATAAACAGGGGCGGCTATGGCTACACCTTC
few NA TRBJ2-3 TRBV5-4 CASRKRGTDTQYF TGTGCCAGCAGAAAGAGGGGCACAGATACGCAGTATTTT
few NA TRBJ1-1 TRBV2 CASSERQNTEAFF TGTGCCAGCAGTGAGAGACAGAACACTGAAGCTTTCTTT
NA TRBD1 TRBJ2-5 TRBV5-1 CASSPSSQGLGQETQYF TGCGCCAGCAGCCCCTCATCACAGGGGCTCGGGCAAGAGACCCAGTACTTC
NA TRBD2 TRBJ2-1 TRBV5-5 CASSHRQLAGNGNEQFF TGTGCCAGCAGCCACCGTCAACTAGCGGGAAACGGGAATGAGCAGTTCTTC
NA NA TRBJ1-1 TRBV28 CASSTPGLADTEAFF TGTGCCAGCAGTACACCCGGTCTCGCGGACACTGAAGCTTTCTTT
NA TRBD1 TRBJ1-1 TRBV2 CASSPGTVNTEAFF TGTGCCAGCAGTCCTGGGACAGTAAACACTGAAGCTTTCTTT
NA NA TRBJ2-3 TRBV5-1 CASSVLQGSAEDTQYF TGCGCCAGCAGCGTCTTACAGGGATCCGCAGAAGATACGCAGTATTTT
NA TRBD2 TRBJ2-5 TRBV30 CAWSLRRAGGPVGETQYF TGTGCCTGGAGTTTACGGCGAGCGGGGGGGCCGGTTGGGGAGACCCAGTACTTC
NA TRBD1 TRBJ2-2 TRBV11-3 CASSPRTGNTGELFF TGTGCCAGCAGCCCCCGGACAGGAAATACCGGGGAGCTGTTTTTT
NA NA TRBJ1-1 TRBV2 CASRGVGGLKVENTEAFF TGTGCCAGCAGGGGGGTGGGAGGGCTGAAGGTTGAGAACACTGAAGCTTTCTTT
NA NA TRBJ2-5 TRBV4-1 CASSQKEQTGTQYF TGCGCCAGCAGCCAAAAAGAGCAAACAGGAACCCAGTACTTC
NA NA TRBJ1-6 TRBV7-9 CSSTSGISPLHF TGTTCCAGCACGTCAGGAATCTCACCCCTCCACTTT
NA TRBD1 TRBJ1-1 TRBV6-5 CASRYRGPNTEAFF TGTGCCAGCAGATACAGGGGGCCGAACACTGAAGCTTTCTTT
NA NA TRBJ2-3 TRBV15 CATGADTQYF TGTGCCACCGGGGCGGATACGCAGTATTTT
NA TRBD2 TRBJ2-3 TRBV7-9 CASTDLTSGVSPPDTQYF TGTGCCAGCACCGACCTGACTAGCGGGGTATCGCCCCCAGATACGCAGTATTTT
few NA TRBJ1-3 TRBV7-9 CASSLAAGQGLSGNTIYF TGTGCCAGCAGCTTAGCGGCCGGGCAGGGCCTCTCTGGAAACACCATATATTTT
NA NA TRBJ2-6 TRBV28 CASSLGLSGANVLTF TGTGCCAGCAGTTTAGGGCTCTCTGGGGCCAACGTCCTGACTTTC
NA TRBD1 TRBJ1-2 TRBV6-1 CASSVTTGGYGYTF TGTGCCAGCAGTGTTACGACAGGGGGGTATGGCTACACCTTC
NA NA TRBJ1-1 TRBV6-1 CASSWGGEAFF TGTGCCAGCAGTTGGGGGGGTGAAGCTTTCTTT
NA NA TRBJ2-7 TRBV11-2 CASSLDPSTDEQYF TGTGCCAGCAGCTTAGACCCGAGCACCGACGAGCAGTACTTC
NA TRBD2 TRBJ2-3 TRBV6-5 CASRGTSEDTQYF TGTGCCAGCAGGGGGACTAGCGAGGATACGCAGTATTTT
NA TRBD1 TRBJ1-1 TRBV5-4 CASSLEGQGAGAFF TGTGCCAGCAGCTTGGAGGGACAGGGGGCGGGAGCTTTCTTT
NA TRBD1 TRBJ1-2 TRBV4-2 CASSPSDRDYGYTF TGTGCCAGCAGCCCGTCAGACAGGGACTATGGCTACACCTTC
NA TRBD1 TRBJ1-2 TRBV6-5 CASSYVTGGDYGYTF TGTGCCAGCAGTTACGTGACAGGGGGGGACTATGGCTACACCTTC
NA NA TRBJ1-5 TRBV19 CASSTRLGPNQPQHF TGTGCCAGTAGTACCAGACTCGGCCCCAATCAGCCCCAGCATTTT
NA NA TRBJ2-2 TRBV9 CASSAEGGGLTGELFF TGTGCCAGCAGCGCCGAGGGGGGGGGATTAACCGGGGAGCTGTTTTTT